These 5 T cell receptor beta chains came from one sample sequenced in a study of beta chain features in type 1 diabetes. Regarding the study as a whole: People with Type 1 diabetes carried modestly yet significantly shorter TCRB CDR3s in all four CD4+ subsets.

These receptors' antigens are unknown. Expressed TCRB transcripts were sequenced after all isolated RNA was converted to cDNA. TCRdb's copy holds only in-frame clones and misses some; the assay was immunoSEQ multiplex PCR. The data hold roughly 100,000 clones, with about 26% observed a single time. Sequenced sample: central memory CD4+ T cells from blood. Receptor source: a woman aged 18-30 years with type 1 diabetes.

The chain recombines TRBV6-1 with TRBJ1-2; D remains unclear. Looked up from germline, CDR1 is MNHNS and CDR2 is SASEGT. The V gene lost 2 bases and the J gene lost 5 bases, with 9 bases spanning the gap. This CDR3 spans 13 amino acids. CDR3 DNA sequence: TGTGCCAGCAGTGAATGGGCAGAGTATGGCTACACCTTC. This encodes CASSEWAEYGYTF.

This clone was observed a few times. This chain joins TRBV11-2 and TRBJ2-3; 8 bases fit TRBD1. The CDR3 is made up of 17 amino acids. Unmatched junction bases numbered 9, after V lost 0 bases and J lost 4 bases. The V gene's germline CDR1 is SGHAT and CDR2 FQNNGV. The CDR3 reads CASSLDRGQGASDTQYF. CDR3 DNA: TGTGCCAGCAGCTTAGATCGAGGGCAGGGGGCATCAGATACGCAGTATTTT.

This clone came up many times. The CDR3 sequence: CASSFLGPETQYF. Written as DNA, the CDR3 is TGTGCCAGCAGCTTCTTGGGGCCGGAGACCCAGTACTTC. The J gene is TRBJ2-5, the V gene TRBV7-9; the D gene is possibly TRBD1 (5 bases). Germline V gene data show CDR1 as SEHNR and CDR2 as FQNEAQ (reference sequence). The CDR3 loop spans 13 amino acids. V lost 3 bases and J lost 5, with 10 bases in between.

The V call is TRBV7-9, the J call TRBJ1-5; D uncertain. With 4 bases removed from V and 6 bases from J, the gap between germline ends came to 7 bases. This CDR3 has 12 amino acids. Germline V gives CDR1 SEHNR, CDR2 FQNEAQ (reference sequence). The CDR3 is CASSSGTQPQHF. CDR3 nucleotides: TGTGCCAGCAGCTCGGGAACTCAGCCCCAGCATTTT. Full variable domain (remainder filled in from reference TRBV7-9 and TRBJ1-5): DTGVSQNPRHKITKRGQNVTFRCDPISEHNRLYWYRQTLGQGPEFLTYFQNEAQLEKSRLLSDRFSAERPKGSFSTLEIQRTEQGDSAMYLCASSSGTQPQHFGDGTRLSIL.

This clone has more than one count but fewer than ten. This chain joins TRBV4-2 and TRBJ2-3; 8 bases align to TRBD1. Germline trimming cut 1 base from V and 3 bases from J; bases unmatched to any gene: 3. Germline loops: CDR1 LGHNA, CDR2 YNFKEQ. CDR3 size: 15 residues. As DNA, the CDR3 is TGTGCCAGCAGCCAAGCAGGGGGCGCGACAGATACGCAGTATTTT. Amino acid sequence: CASSQAGGATDTQYF.